This TCR beta chain was identified during a study of blood T cell repertoires in COVID-19. Study-wide context: Researchers got acute and convalescent COVID-19 samples from the United States, Italy and Spain. Sample material is recorded as cDNA or gDNA derived from T cells, B-cell-depleted T cells, or PBMCs.

The CDR3 has 13 amino acids, counting both end residues. CDR1 and CDR2 (germline): SNHLY, FYNNEI. Cohort 3 donors were reported recovered after two negative PCRs, clearance, or symptom resolution. Original data processing: Amplification of reference gene primers provided the estimated nucleated cell counts. Libraries were prepared by immunoSEQ multiplex PCR; TCRdb keeps only in-frame clonotypes and omits some of them. The D gene and trimming were derived from the DNA, and the V and J assignments and clone size from that table. This table holds 200,000 to 250,000 clones, approximately 80% found once. Details on this clone: The limits of the CDR3 on the DNA are not certain, so only TCRdb's listed CDR3 is given.

Sequences were obtained from PBMCs or T cells enriched from blood (not recorded which). The chain couples TRBV2 to TRBJ1-1; the D call of TRBD1 is as the table states it, not checked on the DNA. This receptor was taken from a woman aged 60-75 years who had recovered from COVID-19. The CDR3 loop reads CASILGQNTEAFF.